This T cell receptor beta chain stems from a study of identical twins. Germline-derived CDR1 and CDR2 are LGHDT and YNNKEL (reference sequence). V lost 1 base and J lost 5; bases outside the gene matches: 7. The CDR3 spans 16 residues. Findings of the study overall: Shared out-of-frame alpha sequences (those common to twins) showed excess low generation probability. Analyses of zero insertions could be partly confounded by invariant MAIT and iNKT cells. Not following the same donors, the study drew its conclusions from cross-sectional statistical analysis.

The sample holds a few counts of this clonotype. Its specificity is unknown. A universal primer site was created by template switching, with the cDNA bearing unique molecular identifiers. TCRdb itself ran the 5' RACE reads through MiXCR, one entry per CDR3 protein. In the table there are some 500,000 distinct CDR3 sequences, approximately 14% of which are singletons. These same data were also listed under a study on yellow fever vaccine responses in identical twins.

The clonotype was recovered from a woman aged 18-29 years in good health. The rearrangement links TRBV3-1 to TRBJ2-1; 8 bases match TRBD2. The sequenced material came from CD4+ T cells sorted from blood. In nucleotides, the CDR3 is TGTGCCAGCAGCCAAGTCCGGGGGGGCTCAAACAATGAGCAGTTCTTC. It specifies CASSQVRGGSNNEQFF.